Listed below are T cell receptor beta chains from one sample, sequenced in a study of T cell responses to AZD1222 COVID-19 vaccine. Clones were read by immunoSEQ multiplex PCR, and TCRdb kept only the in-frame ones, dropping some. The sample contains about 160,000 clones, roughly 92% of which appear only once. The sample here was peripheral blood, taken 28 days after the second AZD1222 dose. The receptor source for this set is an adult who received the AZD1222 COVID-19 vaccine. CDR3s include the opening cysteine and the closing phenylalanine or tryptophan. A D gene is named only where the DNA matches it firmly. Clone size is not always given. Where it is, it says once, few, many or a class for expanded clones.

clone_size	d_call	v_call	j_call	cdr3_aa	cdr3_nt
-	-	TRBV15	TRBJ1-4	CATSRGGGRGPGTNEKLFF	TGTGCCACCAGCAGAGGCGGGGGACGGGGACCGGGGACTAATGAAAAACTGTTTTTT
-	-	TRBV3-1/TRBV3-2	TRBJ1-2	CASSQGGFSGDYGYTF	TGTGCCAGCAGCCAAGGGGGATTTTCGGGGGACTATGGCTACACCTTC
-	TRBD1	TRBV7-3	TRBJ2-6	CASSETGTGISGANVLTF	TGTGCCAGCAGCGAAACCGGGACAGGGATCTCTGGGGCCAACGTCCTGACTTTC
-	TRBD1	TRBV9	TRBJ2-1	CASSAGGQTHNEQFF	TGTGCCAGCAGCGCAGGGGGCCAAACCCACAATGAGCAGTTCTTC
-	TRBD1	TRBV27	TRBJ1-2	CASSVDRGKGYTF	TGTGCCAGCAGTGTGGACAGGGGGAAGGGCTACACCTTC
-	TRBD2	TRBV7-9	TRBJ2-1	CASSLREENEQFF	TGTGCCAGCAGCTTACGGGAGGAGAATGAGCAGTTCTTC
-	-	TRBV6-1	TRBJ1-2	CASSEAAAGHTYYGYTF	TGTGCCAGCAGTGAAGCGGCGGCAGGCCACACCTACTATGGCTACACCTTC
-	TRBD2	TRBV19	TRBJ2-1	CASSAGPGLAGYNEQFF	TGTGCCAGTAGTGCTGGACCGGGACTAGCGGGATATAATGAGCAGTTCTTC
-	-	TRBV27	TRBJ2-7	CASSSLPGDYEQYF	TGTGCCAGCAGTTCTCTCCCTGGGGACTACGAGCAGTACTTC
-	-	TRBV6-5	TRBJ2-7	CASSPVWGEQYF	TGTGCCAGCAGCCCCGTTTGGGGCGAGCAGTACTTC
-	-	TRBV7-6	TRBJ2-1	CASSLGPGVGHNEQFF	TGTGCCAGCAGTCTGGGGCCAGGGGTGGGCCACAATGAGCAGTTCTTC
-	-	TRBV30	TRBJ1-6	CAWSVRIGDFGSPLHF	TGTGCCTGGAGTGTACGGATTGGGGACTTTGGTTCACCCCTCCACTTT
-	-	TRBV5-6	TRBJ2-1	CASTYNFYNEQFF	TGTGCCAGCACCTACAATTTCTACAATGAGCAGTTCTTC
-	-	TRBV2	TRBJ2-7	CASSQKGGDWGYEQYF	TGTGCCAGCAGCCAGAAAGGGGGGGACTGGGGATACGAGCAGTACTTC
once	-	TRBV15	TRBJ1-5	CATSSTGPDQPQHF	TGTGCCACCAGCTCGACAGGTCCCGACCAGCCCCAGCATTTT
-	-	TRBV10-1	TRBJ1-3	CASSAPDIGSGNTIYF	TGCGCCAGCAGTGCCCCGGACATTGGGTCGGGGAACACCATATATTTT
-	-	TRBV4-1	TRBJ2-1	CASSQEGGGWYNEQFF	TGCGCCAGCAGCCAAGAAGGGGGAGGTTGGTACAATGAGCAGTTCTTC
-	TRBD1	TRBV9	TRBJ1-1	CASSETGGETEAFF	TGTGCCAGCAGCGAAACAGGGGGGGAGACTGAAGCTTTCTTT
-	TRBD2	TRBV10-3	TRBJ2-5	CAISGPAGASSQETQYF	TGTGCCATCAGTGGGCCAGCGGGAGCCAGCTCCCAAGAGACCCAGTACTTC
-	-	TRBV27	TRBJ2-1	CASSFLGGPYNEQFF	TGTGCCAGCAGTTTCCTAGGGGGACCCTACAATGAGCAGTTCTTC
-	-	TRBV12-3/TRBV12-4	TRBJ2-5	CASSFTYQETQYF	TGTGCCAGCAGTTTTACCTACCAAGAGACCCAGTACTTC
-	TRBD1	TRBV28	TRBJ1-5	CASSGAGTGALRPQHF	TGTGCCAGCAGTGGAGCAGGGACAGGGGCCTTGAGGCCCCAGCATTTT
-	-	TRBV7-2	TRBJ1-5	CASSFGAFNQPQHF	TGTGCCAGCAGCTTCGGGGCCTTCAATCAGCCCCAGCATTTT
-	TRBD2	TRBV7-9	TRBJ2-2	CASSGILAGETGELFF	TGTGCCAGCAGCGGTATCCTAGCGGGAGAAACCGGGGAGCTGTTTTTT
-	-	TRBV7-9	TRBJ2-3	CASSPPTDTQYF	TGTGCCAGCAGCCCCCCTACGGATACGCAGTATTTT